What follows is one T cell receptor (beta chain) and its context. TCRdb re-called the 5' RACE reads with MiXCR, one entry per CDR3 protein. The table lists about 630,000 distinct CDR3 sequences, roughly an eighth of them singletons. The CDR3 loop spans 13 amino acids. CDR1 and CDR2 from the germline V gene are LGHNA and YNFKEQ. Unmatched junction bases numbered 9, after V lost 8 bases and J lost 11 bases. The sample belongs to a study of T cells after yellow fever vaccination. This clonotype was sampled from a man under 40 who received the YFV17D yellow fever vaccine. The gene calls are TRBV4-2 and TRBJ2-1; the match to TRBD1 covers 10 bases. Sequenced here: PBMCs, sampled on the day of the yellow fever booster vaccination. CDR3 amino acids: CASGLGQGVKQFF. CDR3 coding DNA: TGTGCCAGCGGCCTCGGACAGGGGGTAAAGCAGTTCTTC.